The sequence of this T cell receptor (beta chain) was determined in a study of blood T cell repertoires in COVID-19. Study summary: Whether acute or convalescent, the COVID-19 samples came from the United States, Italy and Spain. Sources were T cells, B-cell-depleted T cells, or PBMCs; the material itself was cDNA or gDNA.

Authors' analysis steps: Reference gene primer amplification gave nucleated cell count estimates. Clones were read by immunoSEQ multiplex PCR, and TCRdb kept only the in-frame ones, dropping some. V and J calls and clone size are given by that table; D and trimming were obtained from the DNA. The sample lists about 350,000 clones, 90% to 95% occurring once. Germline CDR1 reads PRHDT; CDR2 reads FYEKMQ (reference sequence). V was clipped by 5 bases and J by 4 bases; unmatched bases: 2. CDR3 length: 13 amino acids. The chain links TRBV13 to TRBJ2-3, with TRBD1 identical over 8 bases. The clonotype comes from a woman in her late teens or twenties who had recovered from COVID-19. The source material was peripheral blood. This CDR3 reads CASSLDRADTQYF. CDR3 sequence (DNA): TGTGCCAGCAGCCTGGACAGGGCAGATACGCAGTATTTT.